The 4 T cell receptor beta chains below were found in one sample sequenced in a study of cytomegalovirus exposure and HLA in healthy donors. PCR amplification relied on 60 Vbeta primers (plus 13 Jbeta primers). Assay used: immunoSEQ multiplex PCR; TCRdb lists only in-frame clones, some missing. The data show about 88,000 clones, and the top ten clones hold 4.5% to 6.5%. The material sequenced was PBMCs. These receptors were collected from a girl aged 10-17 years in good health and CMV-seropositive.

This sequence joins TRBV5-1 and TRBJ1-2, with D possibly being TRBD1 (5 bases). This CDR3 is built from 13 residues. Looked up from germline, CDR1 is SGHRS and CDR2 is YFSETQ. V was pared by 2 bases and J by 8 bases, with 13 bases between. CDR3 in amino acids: CASSLGALEGYTF. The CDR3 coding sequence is TGCGCCAGCAGCTTAGGGGCCCTGGAGGGCTACACCTTC.

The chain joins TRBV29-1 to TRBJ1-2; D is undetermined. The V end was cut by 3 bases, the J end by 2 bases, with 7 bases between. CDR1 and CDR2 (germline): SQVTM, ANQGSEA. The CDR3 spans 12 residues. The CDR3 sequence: CSVEAVNYGYTF. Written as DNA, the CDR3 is TGCAGCGTTGAGGCCGTAAACTATGGCTACACCTTC.

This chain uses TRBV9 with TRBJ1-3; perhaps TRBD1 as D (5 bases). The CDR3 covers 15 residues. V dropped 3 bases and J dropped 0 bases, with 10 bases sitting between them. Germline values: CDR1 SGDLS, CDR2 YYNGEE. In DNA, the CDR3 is TGTGCCAGCAGCGCCCGGGGGGACTCTGGAAACACCATATATTTT. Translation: CASSARGDSGNTIYF.

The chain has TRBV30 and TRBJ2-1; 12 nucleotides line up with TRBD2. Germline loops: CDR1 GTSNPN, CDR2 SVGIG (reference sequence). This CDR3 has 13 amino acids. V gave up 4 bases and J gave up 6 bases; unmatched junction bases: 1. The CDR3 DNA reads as TGTGCCTGGACGACTAGCGGGGGCAATGAGCAGTTCTTC. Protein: CAWTTSGGNEQFF.